This T cell receptor (beta chain) was recovered during a study of T-cell reconstitution after alpha-beta-depleted transplantation in children. This clonotype was seen ten or more times. The authors prepared the TCRbeta library with unique molecular identifiers. A single record per CDR3 protein comes from TCRdb applying MiXCR to the PCR reads. The repertoire holds approximately 520,000 distinct CDR3 sequences, roughly 10% seen once, with about 14% in the top ten. The ends were cut back, 3 bases at V and 3 bases at J, with 12 bases in the middle. CDR1 LGHNA and CDR2 YSLEER come from the germline V gene. The CDR3 runs to 14 residues.

This TCR derives from a female patient aged 2-15 years who had a stem cell transplant for aplastic anemia, so the T cells may come from the graft donor. Source: PBMCs, mostly from graft donor cells, taken 180 days after TCRalphabeta/CD19-depleted stem cell transplant. The chain carries TRBV4-3 and TRBJ2-7, with D hard to call. In nucleotides, the CDR3 is TGCGCCAGCAGCCAGAGGTTACTTAGCTACGAGCAGTACTTC. Translated: CASSQRLLSYEQYF.